This passage covers 19 T cell receptor beta chains from one sample sequenced in a study of T cells after yellow fever vaccination. TCRdb used MiXCR to reprocess the 5' RACE reads, holding one entry per CDR3 protein. The top ten clones hold around 20% of a sample with approximately 350,000 distinct CDR3 sequences, around 10% of them seen once. The input for sequencing was PBMCs, taken on the day of the first yellow fever vaccination. The source is a young man who received the YFV17D yellow fever vaccine.

In this sample, this clonotype turned up a few times. This rearrangement joins TRBV5-1 to TRBJ2-1, with TRBD2 identical over 10 bases. The CDR3 extends over 15 amino acids. From germline, CDR1 is SGHRS and CDR2 YFSETQ. J lost 6 bases, V lost 0 bases, and 3 bases had no gene match. CDR3 bases: TGCGCCAGCAGCTTGGATCTAGCGGGGGCCAATGAGCAGTTCTTC. The encoded protein is CASSLDLAGANEQFF.

The chain joins TRBV18 to TRBJ2-2; 8 bases line up with TRBD1. J lost 4 bases, V lost 3 bases, and 7 bases had no gene match. This CDR3 contains 16 residues. The germline V gene has CDR1 KGHSH and CDR2 LQKENI. Here the CDR3 DNA reads TGTGCCAGCTCACCGACAGGGGTCGGGGGCACCGGGGAGCTGTTTTTT. Translation: CASSPTGVGGTGELFF.

V and J are TRBV7-7 and TRBJ2-5, with 7 bases fitting TRBD2. There are 12 residues in the CDR3. In germline, CDR1 is SSHAT, CDR2 FNYEAQ (reference sequence). The CDR3 DNA sequence: TGTGCTAGCGGGCAACAAGGGCAGACCCAGTACTTC. Protein sequence: CASGQQGQTQYF.

The V and J genes are TRBV7-9 and TRBJ2-7; TRBD1 matches at 7 bases. The germline V gene encodes CDR1 SEHNR and CDR2 FQNEAQ (reference sequence). CDR3 length: 14 residues. After removal of 6 bases from V and 0 bases from J, the junction contained 5 bases not matched to a gene. DNA of the CDR3: TGTGCCAGCAGTGAGGACAGGCGCTCCTACGAGCAGTACTTC. This gives the protein CASSEDRRSYEQYF.

This clonotype occurred a few times. The chain joins TRBV5-1 to TRBJ1-1; D is undetermined. Between the trimmed V and J ends, which lost 7 bases and 0 bases, there was a span of 16 bases. The CDR3 has 15 amino acids. Germline V CDR1 and CDR2: SGHRS, YFSETQ. The CDR3 region is CASAGLGSMNTEAFF. CDR3 DNA: TGCGCCAGCGCCGGGTTGGGGTCCATGAACACTGAAGCTTTCTTT.

In its sample, this clonotype was seen a few times. The rearrangement joins TRBV4-1 to TRBJ2-5, with no clear D. Germline CDR1 is MGHRA and CDR2 is YSYEKL. The CDR3 runs 15 residues. V lost 1 base and J 5 bases, leaving 14 bases between the germline ends. The CDR3 loop is CASSQVGRSQETQYF. The CDR3 nucleotides read TGCGCCAGCAGCCAAGTGGGCCGGTCCCAGGAGACCCAGTACTTC.

This clonotype was seen a handful of times. This rearrangement joins TRBV15 to TRBJ1-2; possible D gene TRBD1, 6 bases. This CDR3 contains 15 residues. CDR1 is LNHNV and CDR2 is YYDKDF in the germline V gene (reference sequence). Trimming stripped 0 bases from V and 4 bases from J, with 12 bases between. CDR3 DNA: TGTGCCACCAGCAGAGAGGGGGCCTTCGGCTATGGCTACACCTTC. Its protein is CATSREGAFGYGYTF.

V usage is TRBV12-3 or TRBV12-4 and J usage is TRBJ2-1; 8 nucleotides agree with TRBD1. The CDR3 is made up of 15 amino acids. Unmatched junction bases numbered 5, after V lost 4 bases and J lost 3 bases. In DNA form, the CDR3 reads TGTGCCAGCAGTTCCCGGGACAGGAGCTACAATGAGCAGTTCTTC. Protein sequence: CASSSRDRSYNEQFF.

This clonotype occurred a few times. The rearrangement joins TRBV5-6 to TRBJ1-2; 8 bases are shared with TRBD1. Germline trimming cut 0 bases from V and 4 bases from J; bases unmatched to any gene: 5. This CDR3 contains 15 residues. Germline V gives CDR1 SGHDT, CDR2 YYEEEE. The CDR3 protein is CASSLVGTGPYGYTF. The CDR3 bases are TGTGCCAGCAGCTTGGTTGGGACAGGACCCTATGGCTACACCTTC. The entire variable domain, with the rest obtained from reference TRBV5-6 and TRBJ1-2, is as follows: DAGVTQSPTHLIKTRGQQVTLRCSPKSGHDTVSWYQQALGQGPQFIFQYYEEEERQRGNFPDRFSGHQFPNYSSELNVNALLLGDSALYLCASSLVGTGPYGYTFGSGTRLTVV.

The V call is TRBV18, the J call TRBJ1-4, with D maybe TRBD1 (5 bases). Germline lookup yields CDR1 KGHSH and CDR2 LQKENI. The CDR3 is 14 amino acids. Between the trimmed V and J ends, which lost 6 bases and 12 bases, there was a span of 20 bases. The CDR3 region is CASSPNPGTWELFF. The CDR3 DNA follows: TGTGCCAGCTCCCCTAATCCGGGGACCTGGGAACTGTTTTTT.

This chain uses TRBV6-2 or TRBV6-3 with TRBJ2-2, with 9 positions matching TRBD2. The CDR3 length is 17 residues. Per germline, CDR1 MNHEY and CDR2 SVGEGT. V trimming: 0 bases; J trimming: 3 bases; junction bases outside the gene matches: 5. In DNA form, the CDR3 reads TGTGCCAGCAGTTACTCTCTAGCGGGGTCTTACACCGGGGAGCTGTTTTTT. Amino acid sequence: CASSYSLAGSYTGELFF.

This clonotype has a handful of counts. The chain carries TRBV12-3 or TRBV12-4 and TRBJ2-5; TRBD1 might be the D (6 bases). The CDR3 has 15 amino acids. The V gene lost 5 bases and the J gene lost 5 bases, with 18 bases spanning the gap. CDR3 nucleotide sequence: TGTGCCAGCAGTCGATTCCAGGGGAAAGAGGAGACCCAGTACTTC. This translates into CASSRFQGKEETQYF.

CDR3 coding DNA: TGTGCCAGCAGCTTGGCCGGGACGGAGAATGGCTACACCTTC. The encoded protein is CASSLAGTENGYTF. The chain links TRBV7-6 to TRBJ1-2; weak D call: TRBD1 (5 bases). Per germline, CDR1 SGHVS and CDR2 FNYEAQ. Trimming removed 3 bases from V and 6 bases from J, with 14 bases in between. This CDR3 has 14 residues.

In this sample, this clonotype turned up a few times. The V gene is TRBV5-1, the J gene TRBJ2-5; D could derive from TRBD1 or TRBD2 (5 bases each). V gave up 0 bases and J gave up 0 bases, with 9 bases separating them. Germline values: CDR1 SGHRS, CDR2 YFSETQ. The CDR3 spans 15 residues. CDR3 in DNA: TGCGCCAGCAGCTTGGGAGGGGTGTACCAAGAGACCCAGTACTTC. Amino acid sequence: CASSLGGVYQETQYF.

This clonotype was counted between two and nine times. The V gene is TRBV29-1, the J gene TRBJ2-5, with 10 bases that match TRBD2. Germline V CDR1 and CDR2: SQVTM, ANQGSEA. V lost 7 bases to trimming and J lost 9 bases; unmatched junction nucleotides: 17. The CDR3 runs 15 residues. CDR3 region: CSAERPSGGRAAQYF. CDR3 DNA: TGCAGCGCCGAGAGGCCTAGCGGGGGACGTGCGGCCCAGTACTTC.

This clonotype was counted between two and nine times. V gene TRBV12-3 or TRBV12-4 combines with J gene TRBJ1-6, with TRBD1 matching 10 bases. CDR3 length: 16 residues. V lost 4 bases, J lost 10 bases, and 10 bases stayed unmatched. The CDR3 region has the DNA TGTGCCAGCAGTTCAGCCGGGACAGGGGTATTCTCACCCCTCCACTTT. Its protein product is CASSSAGTGVFSPLHF.

This clonotype has a handful of counts. The J gene is TRBJ2-5, the V gene TRBV5-4, with 9 bases fitting TRBD2. After removal of 4 bases from V and 3 bases from J, the junction contained 10 bases not matched to a gene. Germline V CDR1 and CDR2: SGHNT, YYREEE (reference sequence). This CDR3 has 16 amino acids. CDR3 nucleotides: TGTGCCAGCAGCCCGGGAGCTAGCGGGGTTAAAGAGACCCAGTACTTC. It yields the protein CASSPGASGVKETQYF.

There are a few counts of this clonotype. The V gene is TRBV29-1, the J gene TRBJ2-2; D is perhaps TRBD2 (5 bases). Germline assignment: CDR1 SQVTM and CDR2 ANQGSEA. V was trimmed by 8 bases and J by 1 base, leaving 14 bases between them. The CDR3 runs 14 residues. Here the CDR3 DNA reads TGCAGCACGAGGGCACACATGAACACCGGGGAGCTGTTTTTT. Its translation is CSTRAHMNTGELFF.

V is TRBV19 and J is TRBJ1-3; D ambiguous. Germline assignment: CDR1 LNHDA and CDR2 SQIVND (reference sequence). V shed 6 bases and J shed 0 bases, with 6 bases lying between them. The CDR3 has 13 amino acids. The CDR3 sequence: CASRSFSGNTIYF. The CDR3 DNA reads as TGTGCCAGTAGATCCTTCTCTGGAAACACCATATATTTT.